Listed below are T cell receptor beta chains from one sample, sequenced in a study of T cell responses to AZD1222 COVID-19 vaccine. The repertoire was sequenced with immunoSEQ multiplex PCR; TCRdb's copy has only in-frame clones and lacks some. The data hold over 85,000 clones, with around 83% observed a single time. Material: peripheral blood, obtained on day 0 of AZD1222 vaccination. These receptors all come from an adult in good health. The CDR3 runs from the conserved cysteine through the conserved F or W. D genes are given only for firm matches. Clone size is shown for a subset of rows, as once, few, many or a class of expanded clone.

j_call d_call clone_size v_call cdr3_aa cdr3_nt
TRBJ1-1 - few TRBV9 CASSPVTGMNTEAFF TGTGCCAGCAGCCCCGTTACAGGAATGAACACTGAAGCTTTCTTT
TRBJ2-2 - - TRBV6-5 CASRITGELFF TGTGCCAGCAGGATCACCGGGGAGCTGTTTTTT
TRBJ2-7 TRBD2 - TRBV11-2 CASSRTSGSGAYEQYF TGTGCCAGCAGTCGGACTAGCGGGAGTGGGGCCTACGAGCAGTACTTC
TRBJ1-3 - - TRBV27 CASKAGDWAGNTIYF TGTGCCAGCAAAGCAGGGGATTGGGCTGGAAACACCATATATTTT
TRBJ1-5 - - TRBV6-5 CASSRGNLDQPQHF TGTGCCAGTTCTAGGGGTAATCTCGATCAGCCCCAGCATTTT
TRBJ2-3 TRBD2 - TRBV7-2 CASSHPKTSGGTDTQYF TGTGCCAGCAGCCACCCCAAGACTAGCGGGGGAACAGATACGCAGTATTTT
TRBJ1-4 - - TRBV6-2/TRBV6-3 CASSYGTTNEKLFF TGTGCCAGCAGTTACGGGACGACTAATGAAAAACTGTTTTTT
TRBJ2-6 TRBD2 - TRBV30 CAWTKGLIGANVLTF TGTGCCTGGACCAAGGGACTAATTGGGGCCAACGTCCTGACTTTC
TRBJ1-1 - - TRBV2 CASSLGGSAEAFF TGTGCCAGCAGTCTAGGGGGTTCTGCTGAAGCTTTCTTT
TRBJ1-4 - - TRBV7-8 CASSLDRPGGNEKLFF TGTGCCAGCAGCTTAGATCGGCCGGGCGGGAATGAAAAACTGTTTTTT
TRBJ1-5 - - TRBV6-5 CASSYSRGQPQHF TGTGCCAGCAGTTACTCACGGGGACAGCCCCAGCATTTT
TRBJ1-5 - - TRBV10-1 CASSEKSRGVRQPQHF TGCGCCAGCAGTGAAAAAAGCAGAGGGGTAAGACAGCCCCAGCATTTT
TRBJ2-7 - - TRBV7-2 CASSLYLGVGQQYF TGTGCCAGCAGCTTATACTTAGGAGTAGGGCAGCAGTACTTC
TRBJ1-1 TRBD1 once TRBV6-5 CASRQGASEAFF TGTGCCAGCAGACAGGGGGCGTCTGAAGCTTTCTTT
TRBJ2-1 TRBD2 - TRBV4-3 CASSQDLGSGRAGEQFF TGCGCCAGCAGCCAAGATCTCGGGAGCGGGAGGGCCGGTGAGCAGTTCTTC
TRBJ2-2 - once TRBV18 CASSQGMFGELFF TGTGCCAGCTCGCAAGGGATGTTCGGGGAGCTGTTTTTT
TRBJ1-2 TRBD1 once TRBV7-9 CASSPDRDYGYTF TGTGCCAGCAGCCCAGACAGGGACTATGGCTACACCTTC
TRBJ2-5 TRBD2 - TRBV5-4 CASSLRGSSGGAQETQYF TGTGCCAGCAGCTTGAGGGGCTCTAGCGGGGGGGCCCAAGAGACCCAGTACTTC
TRBJ1-6 - - TRBV7-8 CASSNTDSSVWNSPLHF TGTGCCAGCAGCAATACAGACAGTTCGGTCTGGAATTCACCCCTCCACTTT
TRBJ2-1 TRBD1 - TRBV5-1 CASSLIPGDSGEQFF TGCGCCAGCAGCTTGATACCCGGGGACAGCGGTGAGCAGTTCTTC
TRBJ1-5 - - TRBV12-3/TRBV12-4 CASSLTMDQPQHF TGTGCCAGCAGTTTAACTATGGATCAGCCCCAGCATTTT
TRBJ1-5 TRBD1 - TRBV5-6 CASSLFHRGYNQPQHF TGTGCCAGCAGCTTGTTTCACAGGGGTTACAATCAGCCCCAGCATTTT